Each of the 24 T cell receptor beta chains below was sequenced from the same sample in a study of Graves' ophthalmopathy and Graves' hyperthyroidism. From RNA, the CDR3 regions of TCR beta chains were amplified and sequenced. The first round was an RT-PCR with HTBI primers, and the second round was a multiplex PCR. TCRdb re-derived calls from the multiplex PCR reads in MiXCR, one entry per CDR3 protein. Of 230,000 or so distinct CDR3 sequences in the sample, 40% to 50% are singletons; the top ten hold over 40%. The sample was peripheral blood. Source of these receptors: an adult man with Graves' ophthalmopathy.

On this clonotype: With a much larger clone just one base away, this may be a read error. The chain recombines TRBV7-8 with TRBJ2-6, with 8 positions matching TRBD1. Looked up from germline, CDR1 is SGHVS and CDR2 is FQNEAQ. The CDR3 contains 17 residues. V dropped 5 bases and J dropped 2; count of bases not matched to a gene: 8. In DNA, the CDR3 is TGTGCCAGCAGCCGACAGGGGCCAGTCCCTGGGGCCAACGTCCTGACTTTC. It translates to CASSRQGPVPGANVLTF.

In its sample, this clonotype was seen a few times. V and J are TRBV7-9 and TRBJ1-2; 8 bases map to TRBD1. The germline V gene encodes CDR1 SEHNR and CDR2 FQNEAQ (reference sequence). V shed 7 bases and J 0 bases; nucleotides not matched to a gene: 7. This CDR3 contains 15 residues. CDR3 amino acids: CASIPGQGTNYGYTF. The CDR3 DNA is TGTGCCAGCATCCCAGGACAGGGAACTAACTATGGCTACACCTTC.

V gene TRBV6-5 combines with J gene TRBJ1-5, with a weak D call TRBD1 (5 bases). V lost 5 bases, J lost 4 bases, and 9 bases lay in between. Looked up from germline, CDR1 is MNHEY and CDR2 is SVGAGI. The CDR3 is 13 residues long. Written as DNA, the CDR3 is TGTGCCAGCAGTGGCAGGGCGAATCAGCCCCAGCATTTT. Amino acids: CASSGRANQPQHF.

The chain recombines TRBV27 with TRBJ1-5; TRBD1 might be the D (6 bases). The CDR3 contains 15 residues. V was trimmed by 5 bases and J by 1 base, leaving 12 bases between them. Looked up from germline, CDR1 is MNHEY and CDR2 is SMNVEV (reference sequence). The CDR3 here is CASSPGTLSNQPQHF. For the CDR3, the DNA is TGTGCCAGCAGTCCCGGGACACTAAGCAATCAGCCCCAGCATTTT.

This clonotype was seen a few times. The genes are TRBV10-3 and TRBJ1-2, with D uncertain. Between the trimmed V and J ends, which lost 6 bases and 0 bases, there was a span of 11 bases. The CDR3 covers 14 residues. Germline CDR1 ENHRY, CDR2 SYGVKD. CDR3 bases: TGTGCCATCAGCCCACTCTTGGCTAACTATGGCTACACCTTC. Protein sequence: CAISPLLANYGYTF.

In DNA, the CDR3 is TGCGCCAGCAGCCAAGAGCAGTCTAATCAGCCCCAGCATTTT. This codes for CASSQEQSNQPQHF. V usage is TRBV4-1 and J usage is TRBJ1-5; D ambiguous. The CDR3 has 14 residues. V lost 0 bases to trimming and J lost 4 bases, with 7 bases between them. The germline gives CDR1 MGHRA, CDR2 YSYEKL.

This clonotype turned up a few times. This rearrangement joins TRBV7-6 to TRBJ1-2, with no clear D. Trimming removed 1 base at V and 2 bases at J, with 5 bases between. Germline V gene lookup returns CDR1 SGHVS and CDR2 FNYEAQ. The CDR3 loop spans 13 amino acids. Here the CDR3 DNA reads TGTGCCAGCAGCTTAGAAGAGAACTATGGCTACACCTTC. It codes for CASSLEENYGYTF.

The gene calls are TRBV11-1 and TRBJ1-1; 7 positions agree with TRBD1. The CDR3 loop spans 16 amino acids. With V trimmed by 2 bases and J by 6 bases, 12 bases remained unmatched. Germline V CDR1 and CDR2: SGHAT, FQDESV (reference sequence). The CDR3 DNA reads TGTGCCAGCAGCTTAAGTAAAGGGGGCCTGGGTTCTGAAGCTTTCTTT. It yields the protein CASSLSKGGLGSEAFF.

This chain links TRBV28 with TRBJ2-7; 8 nucleotides line up with TRBD1. Germline V gene sequence: CDR1 MDHEN, CDR2 SYDVKM. V was clipped by 7 bases and J by 5 bases; unmatched bases: 10. The CDR3 consists of 14 residues. CDR3 loop: CASNGQGARNEQYF. The CDR3 DNA reads TGTGCCAGCAACGGTCAGGGGGCGAGGAACGAGCAGTACTTC. Complete variable domain (other parts from reference TRBV28 and TRBJ2-7): DVKVTQSSRYLVKRTGEKVFLECVQDMDHENMFWYRQDPGLGLRLIYFSYDVKMKEKGDIPEGYSVSREKKERFSLILESASTNQTSMYLCASNGQGARNEQYFGPGTRLTVT.

This clonotype is a singleton in its sample. The V and J genes are TRBV10-1 and TRBJ2-2; 7 bases map to TRBD1. The V segment lost 3 bases and the J segment 4 bases; nucleotides outside the gene matches: 11. CDR1 is WNHNN and CDR2 is SYGVQD in the germline V gene (reference sequence). The CDR3 is 17 residues long. The CDR3 sequence: CASSDSKGAGVTGELFF. CDR3 nucleotides: TGCGCCAGCAGTGATAGTAAGGGGGCCGGTGTCACCGGGGAGCTGTTTTTT.

This clonotype appeared a few times. DNA for the CDR3: TGCGCCAGCAGCTTGGTACCAGGGAGCTCCTACGAGCAGTACTTC. Its protein is CASSLVPGSSYEQYF. The V gene is TRBV5-1, the J gene TRBJ2-7; the D call may be TRBD1 or TRBD2 (5 bases each). Trimming pared 0 bases from V and 0 bases from J, leaving 10 bases between. The CDR3 spans 15 residues. The germline gives CDR1 SGHRS, CDR2 YFSETQ.

This clonotype was detected a few times. This CDR3 is CASSLGAGRGEKLFF. As DNA, the CDR3 is TGCGCCAGCAGCTTGGGGGCAGGCCGGGGTGAAAAACTGTTTTTT. This chain uses TRBV5-1 with TRBJ1-4; D is unresolved. The CDR3 contains 15 residues. V lost 0 bases to trimming and J lost 7 bases, with 13 bases between them. Germline values: CDR1 SGHRS, CDR2 YFSETQ.

As regards this clonotype: An end of the junction differs from the germline gene, which may be a read error. The genes are TRBV29-1 and TRBJ1-1; tentatively, D is TRBD1 (6 bases). CDR1 and CDR2 (germline): SQVTM, ANQGSEA. The CDR3 spans 16 residues. The CDR3, as DNA: TGTGCCAGTCTATACAGGGCCGGGATCGGGGGCACTGAAGCTTTCTTT. Its protein product is CASLYRAGIGGTEAFF.

The CDR3 coding sequence is TGTGCCTGGAGGACAGGGAACCAAGAGACCCAGTACTTC. It encodes CAWRTGNQETQYF. The chain has TRBV30 and TRBJ2-5; the match to TRBD1 covers 7 bases. The CDR3 is 13 amino acids. J lost 0 bases, V lost 3 bases, and 1 base had no gene match. The V gene's germline CDR1 is GTSNPN and CDR2 SVGIG (reference sequence).

This rearrangement joins TRBV28 to TRBJ2-5; 10 bases line up with TRBD2. Germline V gives CDR1 MDHEN, CDR2 SYDVKM. The V segment lost 4 bases and the J segment 4 bases; nucleotides outside the gene matches: 6. The CDR3 runs to 15 residues. DNA of the CDR3: TGTGCCAGCAGTTCCAGCGGGAGGGCAGGAGAGACCCAGTACTTC. Protein sequence: CASSSSGRAGETQYF.

The V and J genes are TRBV20-1 and TRBJ1-5, with a possible D match to TRBD1 (6 bases). Germline V gives CDR1 DFQATT, CDR2 SNEGSKA (reference sequence). V dropped 5 bases and J dropped 5 bases, with 16 bases sitting between them. The length of the CDR3 is 14 residues. The CDR3 bases are TGCAGTGCTTGGGGGGGCAGGGGTGATCAGCCCCAGCATTTT. It specifies CSAWGGRGDQPQHF.

The table lists this clonotype with a few counts. The CDR3 is CASSQARAAGRTEAFF. CDR3 DNA: TGCGCCAGCAGCCAAGCCCGTGCAGCAGGGCGGACTGAAGCTTTCTTT. The chain uses TRBV4-1 and TRBJ1-1; D may be TRBD1 (5 bases). Germline V CDR1 and CDR2: MGHRA, YSYEKL. Trimming pared 1 base from V and 5 bases from J, leaving 17 bases between. This CDR3 is 16 amino acids long.

The CDR3 protein is CASSQDFVTGFEAFF. In DNA, the CDR3 is TGTGCCAGCAGCCAAGATTTCGTTACAGGGTTTGAAGCTTTCTTT. V and J are TRBV9 and TRBJ1-1; weak D call: TRBD1 (6 bases). V lost 4 bases, J lost 7 bases, and 20 bases lay in between. The germline V gene encodes CDR1 SGDLS and CDR2 YYNGEE. CDR3 size: 15 residues.

About this clonotype: One end of the junction varies from germline; a read error may be responsible. The genes are TRBV24-1 and TRBJ1-1, with TRBD1 matching 9 bases. The germline gives CDR1 KGHDR, CDR2 SFDVKD. The CDR3 extends over 15 amino acids. The CDR3 here is CASSETDRGNTEAFF. The CDR3 coding sequence is TGTGCCAGCAGTGAAACGGACAGGGGAAACACTGAAGCTTTCTTT.

In its sample, this clonotype was seen once. The gene calls are TRBV2 and TRBJ2-2, with 8 bases lining up with TRBD2. Per the germline V gene, CDR1 is SNHLY and CDR2 is FYNNEI. This CDR3 region has 14 residues. CDR3 amino acids: CASRAGANTGELFF. DNA for the CDR3: TGTGCTTCTCGAGCGGGGGCGAACACCGGGGAGCTGTTTTTT.

The V call is TRBV9, the J call TRBJ2-7; a weak D match, TRBD1 (5 bases). In germline, CDR1 is SGDLS, CDR2 YYNGEE. The V and J ends lost 4 bases and 0 bases respectively, with 11 bases between them. This CDR3 contains 14 residues. CDR3: CASSTWGSSYEQYF. The CDR3 DNA is TGTGCCAGCAGCACCTGGGGCAGCTCCTACGAGCAGTACTTC.

CDR3 in DNA: TGTGCCAGCAGCCAAGAGGGACAGGGCTCCCAGTACTTC. Translated: CASSQEGQGSQYF. The rearrangement links TRBV3-1 to TRBJ2-5; 9 nucleotides agree with TRBD1. This CDR3 spans 13 amino acids. Germline V gene sequence: CDR1 LGHDT, CDR2 YNNKEL (reference sequence). Losses at the gene ends were 0 bases for V and 9 bases for J; bases not matched to a gene: 2.

The CDR3 coding sequence is TGTGCCAGCAGCTTGGACCGTTCCAATGGCTACACCTTC. Amino acids: CASSLDRSNGYTF. The rearrangement links TRBV5-4 to TRBJ1-2, with D unresolved. CDR1 is SGHNT and CDR2 is YYREEE in the germline V gene (reference sequence). V dropped 0 bases and J dropped 6 bases, with 9 bases sitting between them. CDR3 length: 13 residues. Based on the CDR3 plus reference TRBV5-4 and TRBJ1-2, the full variable domain is ETGVTQSPTHLIKTRGQQVTLRCSSQSGHNTVSWYQQALGQGPQFIFQYYREEENGRGNFPPRFSGLQFPNYSSELNVNALELDDSALYLCASSLDRSNGYTFGSGTRLTVV.

The chain recombines TRBV6-6 with TRBJ2-7; D possibly corresponds to TRBD1 (6 bases). The V gene's germline CDR1 is MNHNY and CDR2 SVGAGI (reference sequence). The V gene lost 5 bases and the J gene lost 5 bases, with 13 bases spanning the gap. CDR3 length equals 13 residues. The CDR3 coding sequence is TGTGCCAGCAGTGCTCAGGGGTTCAACGAGCAGTACTTC. Amino acid sequence: CASSAQGFNEQYF.